The 30 T cell receptor beta chains given below trace back to one sample, sequenced in a study of lymphopenia after photon versus proton radiotherapy. Generated by immunoSEQ multiplex PCR, the TCRdb table keeps only in-frame clones and is missing some. Among 150,000 to 200,000 clones listed, more than 85% were seen once. This specimen consisted of peripheral blood, obtained from a patient treated with photon-based radiotherapy. The receptors derive from a man in his forties or fifties with gastric cancer.

The chain has TRBV5-6 and TRBJ1-3; TRBD1 might be the D (5 bases). V lost 0 bases and J lost 2, with 12 bases in between. CDR1 SGHDT and CDR2 YYEEEE come from the germline V gene. The CDR3 totals 16 residues. DNA for the CDR3: TGTGCCAGCAGCTTGGGCAGGGCGGCTGCTGGAAACACCATATATTTT. It translates to CASSLGRAAAGNTIYF.

The chain has TRBV14 and TRBJ2-1; 12 bases line up with TRBD2. Germline CDR1 is SGHDN and CDR2 is FVKESK. The CDR3 totals 16 residues. The ends lost 4 bases at V and 6 bases at J; junction bases unmatched: 7. The CDR3 loop reads CASSRGPGLAGNEQFF. CDR3 in DNA: TGTGCCAGCAGCCGTGGACCGGGACTAGCGGGCAATGAGCAGTTCTTC.

The rearrangement joins TRBV29-1 to TRBJ2-6; tentative D call: TRBD2 (6 bases). The CDR3 totals 15 residues. Germline loops: CDR1 SQVTM, CDR2 ANQGSEA. The V end lost 6 bases, the J end lost 1 base, and 13 bases lay between the germline ends. CDR3 region: CSVRTGGSGANVLTF. CDR3 nucleotide sequence: TGCAGCGTCCGAACCGGGGGATCTGGGGCCAACGTCCTGACTTTC.

This rearrangement joins TRBV4-1 to TRBJ1-5; TRBD1 might be the D (5 bases). This CDR3 spans 14 amino acids. V dropped 6 bases and J dropped 5 bases, with 14 bases sitting between them. CDR1 and CDR2 from the germline V gene are MGHRA and YSYEKL. The CDR3 coding sequence is TGCGCCAGCAGTTCTGGGACTCTGGATCAGCCCCAGCATTTT. This gives the protein CASSSGTLDQPQHF.

This chain joins TRBV6-6 and TRBJ1-2; 10 nucleotides line up with TRBD1. The J segment lost 7 bases and the V segment lost 5 bases, leaving 7 bases of the junction unmatched. From germline, CDR1 is MNHNY and CDR2 SVGAGI (reference sequence). The CDR3 is 14 residues long. DNA of the CDR3: TGTGCCAGCAGTCACCGACAGGGGGCTAGTGGCTACACCTTC. Translation gives CASSHRQGASGYTF.

The rearrangement uses TRBV7-9 and TRBJ2-7; possibly TRBD1 or TRBD2 for D (6 bases each). V was clipped by 5 bases and J by 5 bases, with 13 bases between them. This CDR3 is built from 13 residues. Germline V CDR1 and CDR2: SEHNR, FQNEAQ (reference sequence). The CDR3 sequence is CASSRGVRDEQYF. The CDR3 DNA is TGTGCCAGCAGCAGGGGGGTTCGCGACGAGCAGTACTTC.

The CDR3 DNA follows: TGTGCCAGCAGCTTAGGACACACATCAGATACGCAGTATTTT. This translates into CASSLGHTSDTQYF. The chain joins TRBV11-2 to TRBJ2-3, with D uncertain. CDR3 length equals 14 residues. The germline V and J ends were trimmed by 1 base and 4 bases, with 9 bases remaining between them. Germline CDR1 is SGHAT and CDR2 is FQNNGV.

This rearrangement joins TRBV6-5 to TRBJ2-7, with 7 bases fitting TRBD1. CDR3 size: 15 residues. Germline lookup yields CDR1 MNHEY and CDR2 SVGAGI. The junction had 12 bases not matched to a gene; V was cut back by 6 bases and J by 4 bases. The CDR3 nucleotides read TGTGCCAGCAGAACGGACAGGCCAGGGGGATACGAGCAGTACTTC. This encodes CASRTDRPGGYEQYF.

V usage is TRBV6-6 and J usage is TRBJ1-1, with TRBD1 matching over 8 bases. Germline trimming cut 2 bases from V and 5 bases from J; bases unmatched to any gene: 10. Per germline, CDR1 MNHNY and CDR2 SVGAGI (reference sequence). CDR3 length equals 16 residues. This chain's CDR3 is CASSYPRTGGGTEAFF. For the CDR3, the DNA is TGTGCCAGCAGTTACCCCCGAACAGGGGGTGGGACTGAAGCTTTCTTT.

This chain connects TRBV7-9 to TRBJ1-4; no definite D call. CDR1 and CDR2 from the germline V gene are SEHNR and FQNEAQ (reference sequence). This CDR3 spans 16 amino acids. V lost 5 bases to trimming and J lost 7 bases, with 20 bases between them. The CDR3 here is CASSLGVEAGSEKLFF. The CDR3 region has the DNA TGTGCCAGCAGCCTCGGGGTCGAGGCCGGGAGTGAAAAACTGTTTTTT.

The CDR3 DNA sequence: TGTGCCAGCAGTCGGACTAACTATGGCTACACCTTC. This gives the protein CASSRTNYGYTF. The J gene is TRBJ1-2, the V gene TRBV2; no reliable D call. Trimming left V 5 bases short and J 0 bases short, with 4 bases between. Per the germline V gene, CDR1 is SNHLY and CDR2 is FYNNEI. The CDR3 has 12 amino acids.

The chain combines TRBV28 with TRBJ1-4; the D gene is possibly TRBD1 (5 bases). V was shortened by 2 bases and J by 5 bases, with 12 bases between the two germline ends. This CDR3 is built from 15 residues. In germline, CDR1 is MDHEN, CDR2 SYDVKM. The CDR3 nucleotides are TGTGCCAGCAGTTTACCGGGGGGGAAAAATGAAAAACTGTTTTTT. Amino acid sequence: CASSLPGGKNEKLFF.

The rearrangement links TRBV28 to TRBJ2-1; unclear D gene. There are 15 residues in the CDR3. The V and J ends lost 3 bases and 6 bases respectively, with 15 bases between them. Germline CDR1 is MDHEN and CDR2 is SYDVKM. The CDR3 region has the DNA TGTGCCAGCAGTTTCGGCGGCCTCACCGTCAATGAGCAGTTCTTC. Its translation: CASSFGGLTVNEQFF.

This chain connects TRBV19 to TRBJ2-2; a possible D gene is TRBD2 (5 bases). The CDR3 is made up of 13 amino acids. Trimming took off 3 bases at V and 5 bases at J, with 7 bases between the two ends. Germline V gene lookup returns CDR1 LNHDA and CDR2 SQIVND (reference sequence). CDR3 protein: CASSIRGTGELFF. Written as DNA, the CDR3 is TGTGCCAGTAGTATCCGGGGAACCGGGGAGCTGTTTTTT.

V and J are TRBV11-3 and TRBJ2-3, with unresolved D. V lost 4 bases and J 1 base, leaving 9 bases between the germline ends. Germline CDR1 is SGHNT and CDR2 is YENEEA. The CDR3 covers 14 residues. The CDR3 loop is CASSSYGGTDTQYF. The CDR3 bases are TGTGCCAGCAGCTCCTATGGGGGCACAGATACGCAGTATTTT.

The chain carries TRBV7-3 and TRBJ2-3; 10 bases are shared with TRBD2. Germline assignment: CDR1 SGHTA and CDR2 FQGTGA. The CDR3 has 14 amino acids. Unmatched junction bases numbered 4, after V lost 4 bases and J lost 6 bases. The CDR3 DNA follows: TGTGCCAGCAGCTCCAGCGGGAGGGGGGATACGCAGTATTTT. Amino acids: CASSSSGRGDTQYF.

This sequence joins TRBV30 and TRBJ2-1; D call uncertain. Germline CDR1 and CDR2: GTSNPN and SVGIG (reference sequence). The CDR3 spans 16 residues. Trimming shortened V by 1 base and J by 4 bases, and 17 bases separated the two germline ends. The CDR3 sequence: CAWSAPVGPPYNEQFF. CDR3 bases: TGTGCCTGGAGTGCCCCGGTCGGGCCTCCGTACAATGAGCAGTTCTTC.

This rearrangement joins TRBV19 to TRBJ2-5, with D possibly being TRBD1 (5 bases). Germline V gives CDR1 LNHDA, CDR2 SQIVND (reference sequence). The CDR3 runs 14 residues. V lost 2 bases to trimming and J lost 7 bases, with 14 bases between them. CDR3 sequence reads: CASSISQGAGTQYF. The DNA for the CDR3 is TGTGCCAGTAGTATAAGCCAGGGTGCTGGGACCCAGTACTTC.

V is TRBV29-1 and J is TRBJ1-2, with D perhaps TRBD1 (5 bases). Per germline, CDR1 SQVTM and CDR2 ANQGSEA. The CDR3 length is 13 residues. V lost 5 bases, J lost 5 bases, and 15 bases lay in between. In nucleotides, the CDR3 is TGCAGCGTTTTGCCCAGGGATAATTATGGCTACACCTTC. Protein sequence: CSVLPRDNYGYTF.

This rearrangement joins TRBV19 to TRBJ2-6, with D unclear. The germline CDR1 and CDR2 sequences are LNHDA and SQIVND (reference sequence). V was pared by 1 base and J by 0 bases, with 4 bases between. The CDR3 extends over 15 amino acids. CDR3: CASSIVPSGANVLTF. The CDR3 DNA reads TGTGCCAGTAGTATAGTCCCCTCTGGGGCCAACGTCCTGACTTTC.

V and J are TRBV9 and TRBJ2-2; the D is unclear. V lost 3 bases, J lost 1 base, and 4 bases lay in between. Germline CDR1 reads SGDLS; CDR2 reads YYNGEE. CDR3 size: 13 residues. The CDR3 is CASSGKNTGELFF. In DNA, the CDR3 is TGTGCCAGCAGCGGGAAGAACACCGGGGAGCTGTTTTTT.

V usage is TRBV15 and J usage is TRBJ1-5, with unresolved D. V lost 5 bases, J lost 1 base, and 12 bases lay in between. Per germline, CDR1 LNHNV and CDR2 YYDKDF (reference sequence). The CDR3 runs to 15 residues. The CDR3 sequence: CATSSGGESNQPQHF. CDR3 DNA: TGTGCCACCAGCTCAGGAGGCGAGAGCAATCAGCCCCAGCATTTT. Variable domain in full (rest from reference TRBV15 and TRBJ1-5): DAMVIQNPRYQVTQFGKPVTLSCSQTLNHNVMYWYQQKSSQAPKLLFHYYDKDFNNEADTPDNFQSRRPNTSFCFLDIRSPGLGDTAMYLCATSSGGESNQPQHFGDGTRLSIL.

V gene TRBV19 combines with J gene TRBJ1-5; a weak D match, TRBD1 (6 bases). This CDR3 has 16 amino acids. V was pared by 8 bases and J by 6 bases, with 23 bases between. Germline V lookup: CDR1 LNHDA, CDR2 SQIVND (reference sequence). This CDR3 is CASGLDRGGSVQPQHF. Here the CDR3 DNA reads TGTGCCAGTGGCCTGGATAGGGGGGGAAGTGTTCAGCCCCAGCATTTT.

The chain uses TRBV5-1 and TRBJ2-6; TRBD2 matches at 8 bases. The CDR3 runs to 21 residues. J gave up 3 bases and V 3 bases, and 20 bases lay outside the gene matches. CDR1 SGHRS and CDR2 YFSETQ come from the germline V gene. CDR3 DNA sequence: TGCGCCAGCAGCTGGACTCGCTTTGAACTAGCGGTTACGGGTGGGGCCAACGTCCTGACTTTC. The encoded protein is CASSWTRFELAVTGGANVLTF.

The chain links TRBV10-3 to TRBJ1-2, with D possibly being TRBD1 (6 bases). The CDR3 extends over 13 amino acids. Germline CDR1 and CDR2: ENHRY and SYGVKD. Trimming cost V 7 bases and J 4 bases, with 13 bases left between them. In DNA, the CDR3 is TGTGCCATCACCCGGACAGCCGGCTATGGCTACACCTTC. Translating gives CAITRTAGYGYTF.

This clone was counted once. V and J are TRBV6-5 and TRBJ2-7; 9 bases are a match to TRBD1. After removal of 8 bases from V and 3 bases from J, the junction contained 11 bases not matched to a gene. The CDR3 runs 15 residues. From germline, CDR1 is MNHEY and CDR2 SVGAGI. CDR3 in amino acids: CASRRWTGEHYEQYF. The CDR3 coding sequence is TGTGCCAGCCGACGTTGGACAGGGGAACACTACGAGCAGTACTTC.

This clone was recorded once. The chain is built from TRBV29-1 and TRBJ1-1; D remains unclear. Deletions cut 3 bases from V and 1 base from J, with 3 bases between. Germline loops: CDR1 SQVTM, CDR2 ANQGSEA. The CDR3 length is 11 residues. CDR3 sequence (DNA): TGCAGCGTTGAGGGGAACACTGAAGCTTTCTTT. Translation: CSVEGNTEAFF.

This chain links TRBV14 with TRBJ2-1, with TRBD2 as a possible D gene (6 bases). The germline CDR1 and CDR2 sequences are SGHDN and FVKESK. The CDR3 length is 12 residues. Trimming removed 4 bases from V and 6 bases from J, with 7 bases in between. The CDR3, as DNA: TGTGCCAGCAGCCCCGGGGGCAATGAGCAGTTCTTC. This translates into CASSPGGNEQFF.

The gene calls are TRBV30 and TRBJ2-3, with D possibly being TRBD1 (6 bases). The germline V gene encodes CDR1 GTSNPN and CDR2 SVGIG (reference sequence). V gave up 8 bases and J gave up 2 bases, with 26 bases separating them. This CDR3 spans 17 amino acids. CDR3 protein: CAQEKFPGHTSTDTQYF. The CDR3 bases are TGTGCCCAGGAGAAGTTCCCGGGACACACGTCCACAGATACGCAGTATTTT.

This clone was seen only a few times. In DNA, the CDR3 is TGTGCCAGCAGCTTGGGGCCAGGGGGTACGATGGAGCAGTACTTC. Translated, it gives CASSLGPGGTMEQYF. The genes are TRBV5-6 and TRBJ2-7, with 7 bases aligning to TRBD1. CDR3 size: 15 residues. Germline loops: CDR1 SGHDT, CDR2 YYEEEE. The V segment lost 0 bases and the J segment 7 bases; nucleotides outside the gene matches: 10.